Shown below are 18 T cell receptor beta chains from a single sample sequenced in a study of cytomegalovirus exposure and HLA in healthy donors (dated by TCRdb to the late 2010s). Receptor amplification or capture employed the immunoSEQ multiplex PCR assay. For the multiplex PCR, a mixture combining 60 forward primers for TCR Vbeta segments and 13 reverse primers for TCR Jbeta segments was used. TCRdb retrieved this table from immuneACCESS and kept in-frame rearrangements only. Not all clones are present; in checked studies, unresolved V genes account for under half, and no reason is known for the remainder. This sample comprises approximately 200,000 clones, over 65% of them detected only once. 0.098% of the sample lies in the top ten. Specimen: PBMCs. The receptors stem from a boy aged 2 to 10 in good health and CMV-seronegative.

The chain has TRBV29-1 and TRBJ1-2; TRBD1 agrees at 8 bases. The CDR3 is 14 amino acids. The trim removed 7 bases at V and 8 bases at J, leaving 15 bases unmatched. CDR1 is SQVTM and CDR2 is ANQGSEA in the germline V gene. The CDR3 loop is CSAVSDRAHGGYTF. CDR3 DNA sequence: TGCAGCGCCGTTTCGGACAGGGCCCATGGGGGCTACACCTTC.

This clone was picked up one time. The chain's CDR3 is CASSYGRGEKLFF. In DNA form, the CDR3 reads TGTGCCAGCAGCTACGGGCGGGGTGAAAAACTGTTTTTT. The chain joins TRBV7-9 to TRBJ1-4; D is unresolved. There are 13 residues in the CDR3. The V end lost 4 bases, the J end lost 7 bases, and 10 bases lay between the germline ends. Germline values: CDR1 SEHNR, CDR2 FQNEAQ (reference sequence).

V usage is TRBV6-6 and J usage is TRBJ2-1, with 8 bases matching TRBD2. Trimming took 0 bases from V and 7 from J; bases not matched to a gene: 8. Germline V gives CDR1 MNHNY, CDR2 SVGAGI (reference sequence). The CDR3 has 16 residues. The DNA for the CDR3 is TGTGCCAGCAGTTACTCGACGGGGGGGCCCCTAAATGAGCAGTTCTTC. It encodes CASSYSTGGPLNEQFF.

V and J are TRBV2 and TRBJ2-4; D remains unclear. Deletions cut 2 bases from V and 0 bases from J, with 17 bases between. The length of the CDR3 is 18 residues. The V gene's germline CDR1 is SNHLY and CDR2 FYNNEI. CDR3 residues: CASSERQAGPIAKNIQYF. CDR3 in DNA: TGTGCCAGCAGTGAAAGGCAGGCTGGTCCGATAGCCAAAAACATTCAGTACTTC.

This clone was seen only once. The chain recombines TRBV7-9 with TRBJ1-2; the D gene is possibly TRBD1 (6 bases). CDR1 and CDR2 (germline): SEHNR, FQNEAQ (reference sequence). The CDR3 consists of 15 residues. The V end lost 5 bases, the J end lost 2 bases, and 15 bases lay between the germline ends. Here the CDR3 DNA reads TGTGCCAGCAGCGCGGGGGCGCAGGGCAACTATGGCTACACCTTC. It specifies CASSAGAQGNYGYTF.

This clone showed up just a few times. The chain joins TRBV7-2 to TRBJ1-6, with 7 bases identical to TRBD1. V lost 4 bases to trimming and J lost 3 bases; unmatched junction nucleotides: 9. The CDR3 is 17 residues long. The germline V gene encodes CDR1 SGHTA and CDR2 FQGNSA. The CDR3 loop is CASSSPGQSVYNSPLHF. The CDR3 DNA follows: TGTGCCAGCAGCTCTCCGGGACAGAGCGTCTATAATTCACCCCTCCACTTT. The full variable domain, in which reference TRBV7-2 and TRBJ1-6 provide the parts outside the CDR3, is GAGVSQSPSNKVTEKGKDVELRCDPISGHTALYWYRQSLGQGLEFLIYFQGNSAPDKSGLPSDRFSAERTGGSVSTLTIQRTQQEDSAVYLCASSSPGQSVYNSPLHFGNGTRLTVT.

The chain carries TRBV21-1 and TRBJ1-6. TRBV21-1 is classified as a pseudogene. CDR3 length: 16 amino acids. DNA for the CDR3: TGTGCCAGCAGCAAAGTGAAGCTCGACTTAGGTTCACCCCTCCACTTT. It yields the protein CASSKVKLDLGSPLHF.

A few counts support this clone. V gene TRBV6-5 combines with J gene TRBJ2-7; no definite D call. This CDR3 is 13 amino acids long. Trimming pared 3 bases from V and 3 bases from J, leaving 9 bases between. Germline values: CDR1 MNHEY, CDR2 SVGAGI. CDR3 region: CASSYNRDYEQYF. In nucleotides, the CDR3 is TGTGCCAGCAGTTATAACAGAGACTACGAGCAGTACTTC.

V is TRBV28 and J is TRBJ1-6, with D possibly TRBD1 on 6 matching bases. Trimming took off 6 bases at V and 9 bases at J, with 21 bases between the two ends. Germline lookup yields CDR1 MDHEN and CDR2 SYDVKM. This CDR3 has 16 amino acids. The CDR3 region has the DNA TGTGCCAGCAGCTCAACCCGACAGGTTATTGGTTCACCCCTCCACTTT. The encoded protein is CASSSTRQVIGSPLHF.

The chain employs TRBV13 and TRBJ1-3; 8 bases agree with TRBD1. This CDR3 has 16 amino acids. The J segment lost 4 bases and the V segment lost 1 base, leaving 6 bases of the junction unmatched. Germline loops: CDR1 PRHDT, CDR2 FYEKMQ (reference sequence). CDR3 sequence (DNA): TGTGCCAGCAGCTTAGCGACAGGGGTGGCCGGAAACACCATATATTTT. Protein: CASSLATGVAGNTIYF.

CDR3 DNA sequence: TGTGCCAGCAGTTACTCGCGCCTCGATAATTCACCCCTCCACTTT. Translation gives CASSYSRLDNSPLHF. The V gene is TRBV6-5, the J gene TRBJ1-6; D gene ambiguous. Trimming removed 0 bases from V and 5 bases from J, with 8 bases in between. Germline CDR1 MNHEY, CDR2 SVGAGI. This CDR3 is built from 15 residues.

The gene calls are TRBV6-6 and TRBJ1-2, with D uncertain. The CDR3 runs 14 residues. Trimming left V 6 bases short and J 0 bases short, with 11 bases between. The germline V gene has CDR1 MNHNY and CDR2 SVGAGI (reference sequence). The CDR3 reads CASRADNANYGYTF. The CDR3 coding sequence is TGTGCCAGCAGAGCCGACAACGCTAACTATGGCTACACCTTC.

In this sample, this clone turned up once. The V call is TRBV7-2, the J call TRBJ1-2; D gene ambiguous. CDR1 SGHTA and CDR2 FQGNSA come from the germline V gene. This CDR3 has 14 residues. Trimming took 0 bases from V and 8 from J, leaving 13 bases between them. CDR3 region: CASSLAPGVEGYTF. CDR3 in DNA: TGTGCCAGCAGCTTAGCTCCGGGAGTGGAGGGCTACACCTTC.

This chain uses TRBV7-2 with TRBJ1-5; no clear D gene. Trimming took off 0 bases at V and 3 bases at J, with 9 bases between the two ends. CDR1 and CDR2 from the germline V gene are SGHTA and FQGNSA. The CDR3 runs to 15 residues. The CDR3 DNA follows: TGTGCCAGCAGCTTAGCGGGAGGGTTCAATCAGCCCCAGCATTTT. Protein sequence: CASSLAGGFNQPQHF.

CDR3 sequence: CASSLAGTGGRHEQYF. Written as DNA, the CDR3 is TGTGCCAGCAGCTTGGCCGGGACAGGGGGTAGACACGAGCAGTACTTC. This sequence joins TRBV5-4 and TRBJ2-7; 11 positions agree with TRBD1. V was clipped by 0 bases and J by 5 bases; unmatched bases: 7. Per germline, CDR1 SGHNT and CDR2 YYREEE (reference sequence). The CDR3 extends over 16 amino acids. Combining the CDR3 with reference TRBV5-4 and TRBJ2-7 gives the whole variable domain ETGVTQSPTHLIKTRGQQVTLRCSSQSGHNTVSWYQQALGQGPQFIFQYYREEENGRGNFPPRFSGLQFPNYSSELNVNALELDDSALYLCASSLAGTGGRHEQYFGPGTRLTVT.

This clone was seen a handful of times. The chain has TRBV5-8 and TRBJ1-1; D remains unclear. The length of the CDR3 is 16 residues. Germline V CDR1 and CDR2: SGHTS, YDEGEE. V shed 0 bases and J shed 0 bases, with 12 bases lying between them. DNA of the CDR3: TGTGCCAGCAGCTTGGTACGAAGGCGGCTGAACACTGAAGCTTTCTTT. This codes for CASSLVRRRLNTEAFF.

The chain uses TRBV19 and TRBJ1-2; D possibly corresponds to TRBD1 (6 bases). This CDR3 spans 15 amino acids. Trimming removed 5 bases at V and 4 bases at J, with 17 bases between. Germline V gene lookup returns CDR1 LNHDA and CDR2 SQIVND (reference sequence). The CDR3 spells CASSALGHPGYGYTF. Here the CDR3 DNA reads TGTGCCAGTAGTGCCCTGGGACATCCTGGCTATGGCTACACCTTC.

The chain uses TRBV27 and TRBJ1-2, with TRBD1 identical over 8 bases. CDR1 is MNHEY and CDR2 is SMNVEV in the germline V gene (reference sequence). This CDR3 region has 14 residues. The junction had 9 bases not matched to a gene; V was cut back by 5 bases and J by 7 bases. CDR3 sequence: CASSAGQALAGYTF. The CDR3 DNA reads TGTGCCAGCAGTGCGGGACAGGCCTTGGCTGGCTACACCTTC.